The rows below give T cell receptor beta chains drawn from one sample of a study of cytomegalovirus exposure and HLA in healthy donors. The assay was immunoSEQ multiplex PCR, and TCRdb's table has in-frame clones only and misses some. This sample's clone table lists roughly 74,000 clones. Input material: PBMCs. The receptors derive from a female donor in good health and CMV-seropositive. The CDR3 runs from the conserved cysteine through the conserved F or W. A D gene is named only where the DNA matches it firmly.

V gene	D gene	J gene	CDR3 protein	CDR3 DNA
TRBV9	TRBD1	TRBJ1-2	CASSARDRGNYGYTF	TGTGCCAGCAGCGCGCGGGACAGGGGAAACTATGGCTACACCTTC
TRBV19	TRBD1	TRBJ1-1	CASKEPRGSTEAFF	TGTGCCAGTAAGGAACCCAGGGGGTCCACTGAAGCTTTCTTT
TRBV2	NA	TRBJ2-4	CASSEEGLAKNIQYF	TGTGCCAGCAGTGAGGAGGGACTAGCCAAAAACATTCAGTACTTC
TRBV5-1	TRBD1	TRBJ1-3	CASRGTGASGNTIYF	TGCGCCAGCAGGGGGACAGGCGCCTCTGGAAACACCATATATTTT
TRBV7-9	NA	TRBJ2-7	CASTPAEHHLRYEQYF	TGTGCCAGCACCCCCGCCGAACACCATCTCCGCTACGAGCAGTACTTC
TRBV7-2	NA	TRBJ2-1	CASSSPRVIARNEQFF	TGTGCCAGCAGCTCCCCAAGGGTGATAGCGAGGAATGAGCAGTTCTTC
TRBV25-1	NA	TRBJ2-1	CASSEWGENEQFF	TGTGCCAGCAGTGAATGGGGGGAGAATGAGCAGTTCTTC
TRBV27	NA	TRBJ2-1	CASRTGSYNEQFF	TGTGCCAGCAGGACAGGCTCCTACAATGAGCAGTTCTTC
TRBV7-9	TRBD1	TRBJ2-1	CASSLRDRGGEQFF	TGTGCCAGCAGCCTCCGGGACAGGGGGGGTGAGCAGTTCTTC
TRBV5-1	NA	TRBJ2-7	CASSPRPSQEQYF	TGCGCCAGCAGCCCCCGTCCGTCTCAGGAGCAGTACTTC
TRBV6-6	NA	TRBJ1-5	CASSYGPGRPQHF	TGTGCCAGCAGTTATGGTCCGGGGAGGCCCCAGCATTTT
TRBV9	TRBD2	TRBJ2-2	CASSKTSGTNTGELFF	TGTGCCAGCAGCAAGACTAGCGGCACGAACACCGGGGAGCTGTTTTTT
TRBV7-9	TRBD2	TRBJ2-5	CASSLYASGGGFQETQYF	TGTGCCAGCAGCTTATATGCTAGCGGGGGGGGTTTCCAAGAGACCCAGTACTTC
TRBV6-5	TRBD1	TRBJ1-2	CASSYADRGLNGYTF	TGTGCCAGCAGTTATGCGGACAGGGGACTTAATGGCTACACCTTC
TRBV25-1	TRBD2	TRBJ2-1	CATGLASNEQFF	TGTGCCACGGGACTAGCCTCTAATGAGCAGTTCTTC
TRBV6-5	TRBD2	TRBJ2-1	CASSYLQAGGRNEQFF	TGTGCCAGCAGTTACCTTCAGGCGGGGGGGCGTAATGAGCAGTTCTTC
TRBV28	NA	TRBJ1-2	CASSPAAYGYTF	TGTGCCAGCAGCCCCGCGGCCTATGGCTACACCTTC
TRBV15	TRBD2	TRBJ2-7	CATSSERGAGYEQYF	TGTGCCACCAGCAGCGAGCGGGGGGCCGGCTACGAGCAGTACTTC
TRBV4-3	NA	TRBJ1-4	CASSQVGLPTNEKLFF	TGCGCCAGCAGCCAAGTTGGGCTGCCTACTAATGAAAAACTGTTTTTT
TRBV27	NA	TRBJ2-2	CASGNRVHGELFF	TGTGCCAGCGGAAACAGGGTTCACGGGGAGCTGTTTTTT
TRBV6-5	NA	TRBJ1-2	CASSTISAGSYGYTF	TGTGCCAGCAGTACAATTTCGGCAGGCAGCTATGGCTACACCTTC
TRBV5-1	TRBD1	TRBJ1-2	CASSPLQGQDNLRAYGYTF	TGCGCCAGCAGCCCCCTGCAAGGACAGGATAACTTGCGTGCCTATGGCTACACCTTC
TRBV9	TRBD1	TRBJ1-4	CASSEKPGQSNEKLFF	TGTGCCAGCAGCGAGAAACCGGGACAGTCTAATGAAAAACTGTTTTTT
TRBV30	NA	TRBJ2-7	CAWSGGPIYEQYF	TGTGCCTGGAGCGGAGGGCCAATCTACGAGCAGTACTTC
TRBV7-2	TRBD1	TRBJ2-2	CASNPGQGSGELFF	TGTGCCAGCAACCCGGGACAGGGATCGGGGGAGCTGTTTTTT
TRBV5-8	TRBD2	TRBJ2-1	CASSRSGIEQFF	TGTGCCAGCAGCAGAAGCGGGATTGAGCAGTTCTTC
TRBV11-2	TRBD2	TRBJ2-7	CASSRGGEQYF	TGTGCCAGCAGCCGCGGGGGGGAGCAGTACTTC
TRBV7-2	NA	TRBJ1-4	CASSLVAASEKLFF	TGTGCCAGCAGCTTAGTTGCCGCGAGTGAAAAACTGTTTTTT
TRBV28	TRBD2	TRBJ2-7	CASSLSGRASF	TGTGCCAGCAGTCTGAGCGGGAGGGCATCATTC
TRBV5-4	NA	TRBJ2-1	CASSLRGEQFF	TGTGCCAGCAGCTTGAGGGGTGAGCAGTTCTTC
TRBV7-2	TRBD1	TRBJ1-1	CASSLVGTGFAEAFF	TGTGCCAGCAGCTTAGTGGGGACAGGGTTCGCTGAAGCTTTCTTT